This T cell receptor (beta chain) stems from a study of regulatory dendritic cells for organ transplantation. Study-wide points: Memory CD8+ clonal expansion seemed more limited with regulatory than mature dendritic cells. Resting memory CD8+ T cells held the most alloreactive clonotypes.

Turning to this clone: Its antigen is not identified.

V was clipped by 4 bases and J by 2 bases; unmatched bases: 3. This CDR3 contains 15 residues. Germline V gene lookup returns CDR1 LGHNA and CDR2 YSLEER. CD4+ or CD8+ T cells were sorted as naive CD45RA+ or memory CD45RO+. Clones were read by immunoSEQ multiplex PCR, and TCRdb kept only the in-frame ones, dropping some. This sample carries some 35,000 clones, under 95% of them seen once, and the ten largest clones take around 0.11%. The TCR sequence derives from a human donor in good health. Sequenced input: naive CD8+ T cells from blood. Subset described: CD45RA+ naive T cells. The V and J genes are TRBV4-3 and TRBJ2-7, with 12 bases that match TRBD1. CDR3 DNA sequence: TGCGCCAGCAGCCCCGGGACAGGGGGCGCCTACGAGCAGTACTTC. This encodes CASSPGTGGAYEQYF.